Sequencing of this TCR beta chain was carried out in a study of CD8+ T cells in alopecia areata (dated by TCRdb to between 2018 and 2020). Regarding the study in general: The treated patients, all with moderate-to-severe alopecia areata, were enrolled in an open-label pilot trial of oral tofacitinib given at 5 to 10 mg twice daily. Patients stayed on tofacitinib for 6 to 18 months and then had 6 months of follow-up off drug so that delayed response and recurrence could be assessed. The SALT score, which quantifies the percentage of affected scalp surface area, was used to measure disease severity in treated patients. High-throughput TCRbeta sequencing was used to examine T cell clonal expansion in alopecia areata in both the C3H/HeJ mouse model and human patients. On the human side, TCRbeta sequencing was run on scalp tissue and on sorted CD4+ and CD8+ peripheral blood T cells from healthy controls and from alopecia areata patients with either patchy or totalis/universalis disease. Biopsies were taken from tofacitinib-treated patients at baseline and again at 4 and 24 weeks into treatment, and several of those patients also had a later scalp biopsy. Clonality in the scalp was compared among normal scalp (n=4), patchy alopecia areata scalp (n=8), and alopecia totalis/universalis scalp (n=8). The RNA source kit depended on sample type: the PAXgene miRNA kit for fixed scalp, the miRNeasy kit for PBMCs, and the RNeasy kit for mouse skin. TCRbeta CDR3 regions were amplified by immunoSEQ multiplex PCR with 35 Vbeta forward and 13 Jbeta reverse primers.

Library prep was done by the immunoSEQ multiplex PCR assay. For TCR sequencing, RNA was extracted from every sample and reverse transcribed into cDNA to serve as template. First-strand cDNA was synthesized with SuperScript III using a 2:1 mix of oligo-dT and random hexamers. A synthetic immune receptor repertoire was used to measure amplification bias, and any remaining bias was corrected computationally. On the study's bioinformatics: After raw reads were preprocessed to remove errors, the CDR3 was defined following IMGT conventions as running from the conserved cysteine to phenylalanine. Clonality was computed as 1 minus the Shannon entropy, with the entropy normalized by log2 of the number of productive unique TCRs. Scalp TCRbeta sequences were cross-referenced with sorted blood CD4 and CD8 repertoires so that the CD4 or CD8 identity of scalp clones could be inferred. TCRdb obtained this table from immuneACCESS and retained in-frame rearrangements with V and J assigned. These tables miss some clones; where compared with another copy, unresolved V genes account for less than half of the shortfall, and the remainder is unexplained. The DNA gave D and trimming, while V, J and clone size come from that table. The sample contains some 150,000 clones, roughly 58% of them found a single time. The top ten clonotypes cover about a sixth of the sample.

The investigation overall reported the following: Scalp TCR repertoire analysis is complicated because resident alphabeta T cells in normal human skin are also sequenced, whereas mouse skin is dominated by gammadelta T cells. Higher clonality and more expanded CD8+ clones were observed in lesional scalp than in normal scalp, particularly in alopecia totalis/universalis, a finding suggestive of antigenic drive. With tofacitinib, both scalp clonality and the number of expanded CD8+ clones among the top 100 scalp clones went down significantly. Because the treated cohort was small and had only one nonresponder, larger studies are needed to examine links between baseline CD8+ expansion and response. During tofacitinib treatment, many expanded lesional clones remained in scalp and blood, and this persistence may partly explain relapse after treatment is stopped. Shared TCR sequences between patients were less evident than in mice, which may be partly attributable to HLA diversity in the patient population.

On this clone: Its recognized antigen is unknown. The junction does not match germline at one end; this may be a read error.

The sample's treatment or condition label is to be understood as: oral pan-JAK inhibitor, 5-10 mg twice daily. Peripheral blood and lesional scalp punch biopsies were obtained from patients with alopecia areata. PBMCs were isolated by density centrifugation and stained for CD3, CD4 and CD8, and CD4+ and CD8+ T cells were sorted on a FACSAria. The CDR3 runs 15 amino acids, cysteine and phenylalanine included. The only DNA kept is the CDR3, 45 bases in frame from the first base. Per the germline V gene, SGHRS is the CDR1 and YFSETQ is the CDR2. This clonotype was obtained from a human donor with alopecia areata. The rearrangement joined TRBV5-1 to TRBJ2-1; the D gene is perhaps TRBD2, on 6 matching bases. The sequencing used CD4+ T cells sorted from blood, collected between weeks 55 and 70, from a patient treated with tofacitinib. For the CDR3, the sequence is CTSSLDSWRVNEQFF. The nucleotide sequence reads TGCACCAGCAGCTTGGACTCTTGGAGGGTCAATGAGCAGTTCTTC.